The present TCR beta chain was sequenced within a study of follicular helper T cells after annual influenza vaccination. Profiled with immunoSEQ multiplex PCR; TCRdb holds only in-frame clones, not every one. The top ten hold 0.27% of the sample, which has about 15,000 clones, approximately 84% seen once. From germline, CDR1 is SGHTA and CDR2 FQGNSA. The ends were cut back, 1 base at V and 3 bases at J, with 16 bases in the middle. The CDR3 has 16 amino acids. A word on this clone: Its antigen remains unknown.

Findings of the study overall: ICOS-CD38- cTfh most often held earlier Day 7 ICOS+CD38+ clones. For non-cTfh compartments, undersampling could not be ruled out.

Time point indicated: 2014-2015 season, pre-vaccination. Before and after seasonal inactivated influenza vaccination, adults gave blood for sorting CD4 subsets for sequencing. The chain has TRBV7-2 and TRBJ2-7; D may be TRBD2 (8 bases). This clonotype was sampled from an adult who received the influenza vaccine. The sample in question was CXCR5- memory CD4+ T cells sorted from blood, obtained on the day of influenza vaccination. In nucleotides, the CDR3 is TGTGCCAGCAGCTTAGTAGCGGGACAGCGGGTCTACGAGCAGTACTTC. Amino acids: CASSLVAGQRVYEQYF.